A single sample gave rise to the 23 T cell receptor beta chains below, sequenced in a study of tumor-infiltrating lymphocytes in localized non-small cell lung cancer. The data were produced by immunoSEQ multiplex PCR, yet TCRdb's version contains in-frame clones alone and is incomplete. Here the sample spans 15,000 to 20,000 clones, 60% to 85% being singletons. The material sequenced was lung tumor tissue. The origin of the receptors is a human donor with non-small cell lung cancer.

The V call is TRBV7-2, the J call TRBJ1-1; D possibly corresponds to TRBD1 (5 bases). CDR1 and CDR2 (germline): SGHTA, FQGNSA. The CDR3 length is 13 residues. V lost 4 bases, J lost 6 bases, and 12 bases lay in between. CDR3 nucleotides: TGTGCCAGCAGCTCCTCCAGGGTGGCTGAAGCTTTCTTT. Its protein product is CASSSSRVAEAFF.

The rearrangement links TRBV7-2 to TRBJ2-7; D is possibly TRBD1 (6 bases). The CDR3 has 17 amino acids. CDR1 is SGHTA, CDR2 FQGNSA, per germline. Trimming stripped 0 bases from V and 5 bases from J, with 20 bases between. CDR3: CASSLALGAGFLHEQYF. The CDR3, as DNA: TGTGCCAGCAGCTTAGCGTTGGGGGCAGGGTTTCTCCACGAGCAGTACTTC.

This clone appeared a single time. V is TRBV5-1 and J is TRBJ2-7, with TRBD1 matching 7 bases. Germline-derived CDR1 and CDR2 are SGHRS and YFSETQ. J lost 0 bases, V lost 2 bases, and 2 bases had no gene match. The CDR3 runs to 14 residues. The CDR3 sequence: CASSFRGSSYEQYF. The CDR3 coding sequence is TGCGCCAGCAGCTTCAGGGGGAGCTCCTACGAGCAGTACTTC.

The chain has TRBV27 and TRBJ1-2, with 7 nucleotides matching TRBD1. Germline assignment: CDR1 MNHEY and CDR2 SMNVEV (reference sequence). Trimming took 6 bases from V and 4 from J; bases not matched to a gene: 11. This CDR3 spans 15 amino acids. The CDR3 DNA reads as TGTGCCAGCAGCGTATCCCGGACAGGCCCCTATGGCTACACCTTC. Protein sequence: CASSVSRTGPYGYTF.

The CDR3 region is CASSQDLGRIVLAKNIQYF. Written as DNA, the CDR3 is TGCGCCAGCAGCCAAGATCTCGGCCGTATAGTTCTAGCCAAAAACATTCAGTACTTC. This chain connects TRBV4-1 to TRBJ2-4; D is undetermined. V was trimmed by 0 bases and J by 0 bases, leaving 18 bases between them. Germline V gene data show CDR1 as MGHRA and CDR2 as YSYEKL. This CDR3 has 19 amino acids.

The J gene is TRBJ1-2, the V gene TRBV19; the D gene is possibly TRBD1 (5 bases). Per the germline V gene, CDR1 is LNHDA and CDR2 is SQIVND (reference sequence). The CDR3 length is 14 residues. Trimming left V 3 bases short and J 1 base short, with 9 bases between. The CDR3 DNA follows: TGTGCCAGTAGTATTGGGGGGTTTAACTATGGCTACACCTTC. This gives the protein CASSIGGFNYGYTF. Based on the CDR3 plus reference TRBV19 and TRBJ1-2, the full variable domain is DGGITQSPKYLFRKEGQNVTLSCEQNLNHDAMYWYRQDPGQGLRLIYYSQIVNDFQKGDIAEGYSVSREKKESFPLTVTSAQKNPTAFYLCASSIGGFNYGYTFGSGTRLTVV.

The count of this clone is one. This chain links TRBV7-6 with TRBJ2-2, with D tentatively TRBD1 or TRBD2 (6 bases each). This CDR3 has 14 residues. V lost 1 base and J lost 5, with 8 bases in between. Germline values: CDR1 SGHVS, CDR2 FNYEAQ. This CDR3 reads CASSLGRGTGELFF. The CDR3 DNA reads as TGTGCCAGCAGCTTAGGGAGGGGGACCGGGGAGCTGTTTTTT. The whole variable domain, filled in from reference TRBV7-6 and TRBJ2-2, reads GAGVSQSPRYKVTKRGQDVALRCDPISGHVSLYWYRQALGQGPEFLTYFNYEAQQDKSGLPNDRFSAERPEGSISTLTIQRTEQRDSAMYRCASSLGRGTGELFFGEGSRLTVL.

The rearrangement links TRBV6-1 to TRBJ2-7; TRBD2 matches 7 bases. CDR3 length: 15 residues. Germline assignment: CDR1 MNHNS and CDR2 SASEGT. With 2 bases clipped from V and 1 base from J, the junction kept 5 bases outside the gene matches. CDR3 residues: CASSEITSESYEQYF. In DNA, the CDR3 is TGTGCCAGCAGTGAAATCACTAGCGAATCCTACGAGCAGTACTTC.

The chain is built from TRBV19 and TRBJ2-7; D possibly corresponds to TRBD1 (6 bases). CDR3 length: 14 amino acids. The germline CDR1 and CDR2 sequences are LNHDA and SQIVND (reference sequence). Trimming removed 0 bases from V and 3 bases from J, with 9 bases in between. The CDR3 DNA sequence: TGTGCCAGTAGTATAGATCGAGGGGGCTACGAGCAGTACTTC. It yields the protein CASSIDRGGYEQYF.

This clone was counted once. The chain couples TRBV27 to TRBJ1-2; D is uncertain. This CDR3 is built from 13 residues. Germline CDR1 and CDR2: MNHEY and SMNVEV (reference sequence). Trimming stripped 2 bases from V and 3 bases from J, with 7 bases between. The CDR3 DNA is TGTGCCAGCAGTTTACGGGCCGACTATGGCTACACCTTC. Translation gives CASSLRADYGYTF.

The chain joins TRBV19 to TRBJ1-6, with no clear D. The V and J ends lost 5 bases and 2 bases respectively, with 10 bases between them. Germline loops: CDR1 LNHDA, CDR2 SQIVND (reference sequence). The CDR3 covers 15 residues. For the CDR3, the DNA is TGTGCCAGTAGTGCCAGGACTCCCTATAATTCACCCCTCCACTTT. This gives the protein CASSARTPYNSPLHF.

CDR3 sequence (DNA): TGTGCTAGTGGTTTGGGGCCAGAACTTACAACTAATGAAAAACTGTTTTTT. Its translation is CASGLGPELTTNEKLFF. The chain links TRBV12-5 to TRBJ1-4, with no clear D. The CDR3 runs 17 residues. CDR1 is LGHNT and CDR2 is FRNRAP in the germline V gene. Deletions cut 1 base from V and 0 bases from J, with 12 bases between.

V and J are TRBV27 and TRBJ2-2, with 7 bases fitting TRBD1. The CDR3 spans 16 residues. Germline trimming cut 4 bases from V and 4 bases from J; bases unmatched to any gene: 9. From germline, CDR1 is MNHEY and CDR2 SMNVEV (reference sequence). CDR3 amino acids: CASSSRTGSGTGELFF. The CDR3 nucleotides are TGTGCCAGCAGTTCACGGACAGGTTCGGGCACCGGGGAGCTGTTTTTT.

This clone was seen more than once but under ten times. J is TRBJ2-7 and V is TRBV6-5, with TRBD2 matching over 7 bases. The CDR3 totals 14 residues. Losses at the gene ends were 4 bases for V and 7 bases for J; bases not matched to a gene: 10. Germline CDR1 and CDR2: MNHEY and SVGAGI. The CDR3 reads CASSSRDYWGEQYF. The CDR3 nucleotides read TGTGCCAGCAGTTCCCGGGACTATTGGGGAGAGCAGTACTTC.

The V and J genes are TRBV25-1 and TRBJ2-7; TRBD1 matches 12 bases. The J segment lost 7 bases and the V segment lost 6 bases, leaving 13 bases of the junction unmatched. Germline V gives CDR1 MGHDK, CDR2 SYGVNS. The CDR3 spans 16 residues. As DNA, the CDR3 is TGTGCCAGCAGCGGGAACATGGGACAGGGGGCGGAGGAGCAGTACTTC. Protein product: CASSGNMGQGAEEQYF.

This clone has only one observation. The chain uses TRBV11-2 and TRBJ1-3; D is ambiguous. The CDR3 runs 13 residues. CDR1 is SGHAT and CDR2 is FQNNGV in the germline V gene. Between the trimmed V and J ends, which lost 5 bases and 0 bases, there was a span of 5 bases. The CDR3 DNA is TGTGCCAGCAGCCTTATCTCTGGAAACACCATATATTTT. This sequence encodes CASSLISGNTIYF. Full variable domain (outside the CDR3, taken from reference TRBV11-2 and TRBJ1-3): EAGVAQSPRYKIIEKRQSVAFWCNPISGHATLYWYQQILGQGPKLLIQFQNNGVVDDSQLPKDRFSAERLKGVDSTLKIQPAKLEDSAVYLCASSLISGNTIYFGEGSWLTVV.

As concerns this clone: This sample includes further DNA sequences coding for the same CDR3. This chain uses TRBV5-1 with TRBJ2-2; D call uncertain. The CDR3 has 14 amino acids. Deletions cut 0 bases from V and 1 base from J, with 4 bases between. The germline CDR1 and CDR2 sequences are SGHRS and YFSETQ. CDR3 residues: CASSLAENTGELFF. Written as DNA, the CDR3 is TGCGCCAGCAGCTTGGCAGAGAACACCGGGGAGCTGTTTTTT.

This clone was seen a handful of times. The chain joins TRBV7-3 to TRBJ2-7; perhaps TRBD2 as D (5 bases). Germline values: CDR1 SGHTA, CDR2 FQGTGA. The CDR3 sequence is 13 residues long. Trimming removed 5 bases at V and 4 bases at J, with 12 bases between. For the CDR3, the DNA is TGTGCCAGCAGCCCTTACCCGGGGTACGAGCAGTACTTC. This encodes CASSPYPGYEQYF.

CDR3 nucleotide sequence: TGTGCCAGCAGAAAATCCCTAGCGGGCCGCTCCTACGAGCAGTACTTC. Translation gives CASRKSLAGRSYEQYF. J is TRBJ2-7 and V is TRBV27; 8 bases are a match to TRBD2. Germline loops: CDR1 MNHEY, CDR2 SMNVEV (reference sequence). Trimming at V came to 6 bases and at J to 0 bases, leaving 10 bases not matched to a gene. This CDR3 comprises 16 residues.

The V and J genes are TRBV27 and TRBJ1-2, with 8 nucleotides matching TRBD1. CDR1 and CDR2 (germline): MNHEY, SMNVEV (reference sequence). After removal of 6 bases from V and 5 bases from J, the junction contained 8 bases not matched to a gene. There are 14 residues in the CDR3. CDR3: CASRSSGQAYGYTF. The CDR3 DNA sequence: TGTGCCAGCAGAAGTTCGGGACAGGCTTATGGCTACACCTTC.

CDR3 loop: CASSHPIVGEKLFF. The CDR3 nucleotides are TGCGCCAGCAGCCACCCTATAGTGGGTGAAAAACTGTTTTTT. The rearrangement joins TRBV4-3 to TRBJ1-4, with unresolved D. The length of the CDR3 is 14 residues. Germline V CDR1 and CDR2: LGHNA, YSLEER. V was trimmed by 3 bases and J by 7 bases, leaving 12 bases between them.

V usage is TRBV7-8 and J usage is TRBJ2-2; 8 nucleotides align to TRBD1. Germline V lookup: CDR1 SGHVS, CDR2 FQNEAQ. CDR3 size: 16 residues. V trimming: 6 bases; J trimming: 7 bases; junction bases outside the gene matches: 13. The CDR3 DNA reads TGTGCCAGCAGACAAGGCCAGGGGGCTCACGACGGGGAGCTGTTTTTT. Its translation: CASRQGQGAHDGELFF.

This clone was seen a single time. V usage is TRBV10-2 and J usage is TRBJ2-7; TRBD2 matches at 14 bases. Germline V gives CDR1 WSHSY, CDR2 SAAADI. CDR3 length: 17 residues. The V segment lost 6 bases and the J segment 2 bases; nucleotides outside the gene matches: 9. CDR3 nucleotides: TGCGCCAGCAGACCCGGACTAGCGGGGGGCCCACCCTACGAGCAGTACTTC. It codes for CASRPGLAGGPPYEQYF.